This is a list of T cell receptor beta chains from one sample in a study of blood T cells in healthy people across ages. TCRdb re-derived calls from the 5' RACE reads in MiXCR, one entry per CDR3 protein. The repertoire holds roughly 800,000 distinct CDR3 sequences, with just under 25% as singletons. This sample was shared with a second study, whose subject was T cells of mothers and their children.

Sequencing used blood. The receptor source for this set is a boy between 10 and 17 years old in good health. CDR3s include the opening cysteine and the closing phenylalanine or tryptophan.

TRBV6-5 CASYRARNEKLFF
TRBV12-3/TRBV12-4 CASSSGTAPTYEQYF
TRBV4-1 CASSRTRGANNEQFF
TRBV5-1 CASRPVGNTEAFF
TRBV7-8 CASSRGGEWREETQYF
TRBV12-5 CASGNEQGPSYEQYF
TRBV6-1 CASSPSSVALNNEQFF
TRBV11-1 CASSSFRGTPYGYTF
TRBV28 CASRDRRNTEAFF
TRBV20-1 CSADLQGVRNTEAFF
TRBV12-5 CASGRIEAFF
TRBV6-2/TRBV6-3 CASSPGLSGGADTQYF
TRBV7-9 CASSASSDIQYF
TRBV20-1 CSARVRTSVSYLDEQYF
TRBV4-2 CASSLELGVGELFF
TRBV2 CASSQSLGEETQYF
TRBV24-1 CATSDLLAGEQFF
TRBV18 CASSPGNFSNQPQHF
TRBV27 CASSSSDGIEQFF
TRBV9 CASSPTSGRADNEQFF
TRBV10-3 CAISELGTTEAFF
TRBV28 CASGGLGTYEQYF
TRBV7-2 CASSLYELSGETQYF
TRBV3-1 CASSQGGGEKLFF
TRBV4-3 CASSQDLENYYGYTF
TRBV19 CASSIVRGGFSYEQYF
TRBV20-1 CSASLDRWDSPLF
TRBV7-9 CASSVPGDRLQETQYF
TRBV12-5 CASGLDRDRDLQPQHF
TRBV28 CASSFGLGVRKSTGELFF
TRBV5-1 CASSLLRGGLAADQETQYF
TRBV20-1 CSTQQQAGGPATQYF
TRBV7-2 CASSLILGQPNEKLFF
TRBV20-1 CSARDGRGRTDTQYF
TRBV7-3 CAGSSGAAYNEQFF
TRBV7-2 CASSLGWVGGEQFF
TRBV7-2 CASSLEKGTNYGYTF
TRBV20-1 CSARPDNYFSSYNEQFF
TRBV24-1 CATSDLRDDQETQYF
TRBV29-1 CSVEDWGGQSSTDTQYF
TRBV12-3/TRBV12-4 CASTPLAEGYGYTF
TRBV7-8 CASSFGLAGGPYNEQFF
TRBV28 CASSGRQGGLGEQYF
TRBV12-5 CASGLKLPGDNEQFF
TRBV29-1 CSVGGGRDNEQFF
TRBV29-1 CSARDRGYYGYTF
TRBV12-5 CASGLTLKIGGNTEAFF
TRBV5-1 CASSFSEGTYNEQFF